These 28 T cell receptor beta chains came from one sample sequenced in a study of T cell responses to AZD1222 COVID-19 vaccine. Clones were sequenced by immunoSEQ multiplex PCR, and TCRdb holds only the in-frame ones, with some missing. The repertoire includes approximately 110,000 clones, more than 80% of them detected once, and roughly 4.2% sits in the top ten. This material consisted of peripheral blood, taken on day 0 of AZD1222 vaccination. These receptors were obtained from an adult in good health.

The CDR3 nucleotides are TGTGCCAGCAGTTCAAGCACGGCCGAGCAGTACTTC. Its protein product is CASSSSTAEQYF. V and J are TRBV28 and TRBJ2-7; D not certain. The V end was cut by 4 bases, the J end by 6 bases, with 10 bases between. Looked up from germline, CDR1 is MDHEN and CDR2 is SYDVKM. The CDR3 loop spans 12 amino acids.

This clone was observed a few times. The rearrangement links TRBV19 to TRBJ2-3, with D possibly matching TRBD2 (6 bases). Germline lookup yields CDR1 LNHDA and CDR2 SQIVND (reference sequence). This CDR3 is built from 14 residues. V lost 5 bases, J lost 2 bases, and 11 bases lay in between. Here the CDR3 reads CASSVEGPTDTQYF. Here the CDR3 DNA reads TGTGCCAGTAGTGTGGAGGGACCCACAGATACGCAGTATTTT.

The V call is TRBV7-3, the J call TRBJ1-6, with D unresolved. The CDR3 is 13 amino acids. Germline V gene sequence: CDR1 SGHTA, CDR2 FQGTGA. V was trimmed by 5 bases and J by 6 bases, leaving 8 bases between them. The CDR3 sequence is CASSLLVNSPLHF. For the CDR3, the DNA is TGTGCCAGCAGCCTTCTGGTTAATTCACCCCTCCACTTT.

CDR3 amino acids: CARRNHGTGRSGELFF. In DNA form, the CDR3 reads TGTGCCAGACGAAACCACGGGACAGGGCGTTCCGGGGAGCTGTTTTTT. The V call is TRBV21-1, the J call TRBJ2-2; TRBD1 is taken as the D call from the table, unchecked against the DNA. TRBV21-1 corresponds to a pseudogene. This CDR3 is built from 16 residues.

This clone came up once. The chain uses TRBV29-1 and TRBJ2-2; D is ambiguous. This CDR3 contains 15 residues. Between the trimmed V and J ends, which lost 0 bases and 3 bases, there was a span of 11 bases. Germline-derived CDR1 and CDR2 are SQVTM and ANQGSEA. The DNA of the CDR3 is TGCAGCGTTGAAGAGGGGAAGGGTGACACCGGGGAGCTGTTTTTT. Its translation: CSVEEGKGDTGELFF.

The CDR3 here is CATTPGLAGGKNTGELFF. The CDR3 DNA reads TGTGCCACCACACCTGGACTAGCGGGGGGGAAGAACACCGGGGAGCTGTTTTTT. The rearrangement links TRBV24-1 to TRBJ2-2, with 15 bases lining up with TRBD2. Germline trimming cut 8 bases from V and 1 base from J; bases unmatched to any gene: 7. CDR1 KGHDR and CDR2 SFDVKD come from the germline V gene. CDR3 length: 18 residues.

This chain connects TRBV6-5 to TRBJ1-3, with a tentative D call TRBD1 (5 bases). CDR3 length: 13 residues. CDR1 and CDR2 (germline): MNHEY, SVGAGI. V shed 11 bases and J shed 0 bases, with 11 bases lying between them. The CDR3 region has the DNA TGTGCCGCGGGACGGAACTCTGGAAACACCATATATTTT. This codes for CAAGRNSGNTIYF.

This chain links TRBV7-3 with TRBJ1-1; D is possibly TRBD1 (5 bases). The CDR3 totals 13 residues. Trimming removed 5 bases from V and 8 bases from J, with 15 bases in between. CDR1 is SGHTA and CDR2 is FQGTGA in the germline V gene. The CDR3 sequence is CASSPQIGGEAFF. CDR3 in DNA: TGTGCCAGCAGCCCCCAAATTGGGGGAGAAGCTTTCTTT.

The CDR3, as DNA: TGTGCCGGGGGACAGTCCTGGAATCAGCCCCAGCATTTT. Its translation: CAGGQSWNQPQHF. The chain has TRBV19 and TRBJ1-5; 7 positions agree with TRBD1. J was trimmed by 4 bases and V by 11 bases; bases with no gene match: 8. The CDR3 extends over 13 amino acids. CDR1 and CDR2 from the germline V gene are LNHDA and SQIVND (reference sequence).

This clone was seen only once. The CDR3 protein is CASSQDKVPRPYEQYF. The CDR3 DNA reads TGTGCCAGCAGCCAAGACAAGGTCCCCCGACCTTACGAGCAGTACTTC. This chain joins TRBV3-1 (or the pseudogene TRBV3-2) and TRBJ2-7; D is unresolved. Germline CDR1 is LGHDT and CDR2 is YNNKEL (reference sequence). The CDR3 is 16 amino acids. V lost 0 bases to trimming and J lost 4 bases, with 16 bases between them.

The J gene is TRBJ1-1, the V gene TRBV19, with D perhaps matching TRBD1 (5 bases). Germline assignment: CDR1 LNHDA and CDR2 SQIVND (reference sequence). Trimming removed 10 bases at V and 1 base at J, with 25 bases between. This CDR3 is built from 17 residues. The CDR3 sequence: CATTSRPSRGRNTEAFF. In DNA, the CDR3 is TGTGCCACCACCTCGCGTCCGTCCCGGGGGAGGAACACTGAAGCTTTCTTT.

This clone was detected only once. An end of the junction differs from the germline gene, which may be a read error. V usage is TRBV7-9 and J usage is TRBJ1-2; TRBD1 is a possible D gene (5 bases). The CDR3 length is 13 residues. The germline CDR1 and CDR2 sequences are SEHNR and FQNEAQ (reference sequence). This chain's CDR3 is CASSFTLSGGAQF. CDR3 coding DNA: TGTGCCAGCAGCTTTACATTATCGGGTGGGGCTCAATTC.

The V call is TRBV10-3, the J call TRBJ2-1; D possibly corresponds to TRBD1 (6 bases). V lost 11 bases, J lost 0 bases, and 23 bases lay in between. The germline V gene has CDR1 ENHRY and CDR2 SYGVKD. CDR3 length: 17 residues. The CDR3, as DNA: TGTGCCGCCACCCCGACTGGAAGGGGGAGCTCCTACAATGAGCAGTTCTTC. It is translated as CAATPTGRGSSYNEQFF.

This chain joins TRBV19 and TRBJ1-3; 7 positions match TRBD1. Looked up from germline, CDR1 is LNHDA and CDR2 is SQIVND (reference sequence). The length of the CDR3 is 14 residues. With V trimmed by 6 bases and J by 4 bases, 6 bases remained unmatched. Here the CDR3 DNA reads TGTGCCAGTAGAGGACAGGCGACCGGAAACACCATATATTTT. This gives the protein CASRGQATGNTIYF. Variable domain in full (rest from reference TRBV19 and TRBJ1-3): DGGITQSPKYLFRKEGQNVTLSCEQNLNHDAMYWYRQDPGQGLRLIYYSQIVNDFQKGDIAEGYSVSREKKESFPLTVTSAQKNPTAFYLCASRGQATGNTIYFGEGSWLTVV.

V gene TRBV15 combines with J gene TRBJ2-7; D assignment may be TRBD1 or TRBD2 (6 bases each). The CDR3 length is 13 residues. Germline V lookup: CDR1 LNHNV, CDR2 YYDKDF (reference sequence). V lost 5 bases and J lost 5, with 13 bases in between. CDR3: CATSGRGANEQYF. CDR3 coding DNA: TGTGCCACCAGCGGTAGGGGGGCCAACGAGCAGTACTTC.

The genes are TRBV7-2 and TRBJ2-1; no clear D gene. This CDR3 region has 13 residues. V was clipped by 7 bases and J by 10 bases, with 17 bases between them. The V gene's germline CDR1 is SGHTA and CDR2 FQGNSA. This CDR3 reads CASKTYLVEEQFF. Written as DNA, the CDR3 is TGTGCCAGCAAAACCTATTTGGTGGAAGAGCAGTTCTTC.

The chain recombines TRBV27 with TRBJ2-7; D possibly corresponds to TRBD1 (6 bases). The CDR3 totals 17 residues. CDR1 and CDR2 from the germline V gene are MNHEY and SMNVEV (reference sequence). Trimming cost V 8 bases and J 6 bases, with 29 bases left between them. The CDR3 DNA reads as TGTGCCAGCCACCAGGGGCCTGGAGCAAACAGGGAGATCGAGCAGTACTTC. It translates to CASHQGPGANREIEQYF.

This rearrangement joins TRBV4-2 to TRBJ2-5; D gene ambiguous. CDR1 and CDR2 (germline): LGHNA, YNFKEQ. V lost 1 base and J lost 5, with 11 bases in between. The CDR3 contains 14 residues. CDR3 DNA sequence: TGTGCCAGCAGCCAAGGGTACGAGGTTGAGACCCAGTACTTC. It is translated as CASSQGYEVETQYF.

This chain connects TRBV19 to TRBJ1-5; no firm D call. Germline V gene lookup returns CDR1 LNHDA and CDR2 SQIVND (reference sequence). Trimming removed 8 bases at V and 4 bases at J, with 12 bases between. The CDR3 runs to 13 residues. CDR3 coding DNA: TGTGCCAGTTACGGGGAGTGGAATCAGCCCCAGCATTTT. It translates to CASYGEWNQPQHF.

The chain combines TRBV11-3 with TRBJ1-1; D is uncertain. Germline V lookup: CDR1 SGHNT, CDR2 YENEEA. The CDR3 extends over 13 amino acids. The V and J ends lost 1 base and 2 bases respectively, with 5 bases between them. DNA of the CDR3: TGTGCCAGCAGCTTAGGGGATAACACTGAAGCTTTCTTT. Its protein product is CASSLGDNTEAFF. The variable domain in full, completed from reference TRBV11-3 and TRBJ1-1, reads EAGVVQSPRYKIIEKKQPVAFWCNPISGHNTLYWYLQNLGQGPELLIRYENEEAVDDSQLPKDRFSAERLKGVDSTLKIQPAELGDSAVYLCASSLGDNTEAFFGQGTRLTVV.

The CDR3 spells CASSHGRAFGQPQHF. In nucleotides, the CDR3 is TGTGCCAGCAGCCATGGCAGGGCGTTCGGTCAGCCCCAGCATTTT. The rearrangement joins TRBV6-2 or TRBV6-3 to TRBJ1-5, with a weak D call TRBD1 (5 bases). Germline loops: CDR1 MNHEY, CDR2 SVGEGT. This CDR3 is built from 15 residues. The V end was cut by 6 bases, the J end by 6 bases, with 18 bases between.

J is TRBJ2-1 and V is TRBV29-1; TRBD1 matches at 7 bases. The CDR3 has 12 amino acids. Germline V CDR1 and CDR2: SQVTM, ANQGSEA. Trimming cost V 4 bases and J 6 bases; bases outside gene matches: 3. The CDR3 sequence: CSVVPGGNEQFF. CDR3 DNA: TGCAGCGTTGTACCAGGGGGCAATGAGCAGTTCTTC.

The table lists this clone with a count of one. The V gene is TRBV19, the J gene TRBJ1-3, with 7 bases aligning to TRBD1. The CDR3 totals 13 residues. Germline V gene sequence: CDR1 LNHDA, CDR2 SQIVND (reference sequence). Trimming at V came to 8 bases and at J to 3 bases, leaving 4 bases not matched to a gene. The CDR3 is CASQGGNGNTIYF. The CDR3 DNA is TGTGCCAGTCAAGGGGGCAATGGAAACACCATATATTTT.

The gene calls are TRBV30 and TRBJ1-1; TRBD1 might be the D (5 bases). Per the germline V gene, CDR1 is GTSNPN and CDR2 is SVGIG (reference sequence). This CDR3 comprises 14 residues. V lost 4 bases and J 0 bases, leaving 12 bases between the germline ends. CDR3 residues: CAWTSRAMNTEAFF. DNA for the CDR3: TGTGCCTGGACTTCCAGGGCAATGAACACTGAAGCTTTCTTT.

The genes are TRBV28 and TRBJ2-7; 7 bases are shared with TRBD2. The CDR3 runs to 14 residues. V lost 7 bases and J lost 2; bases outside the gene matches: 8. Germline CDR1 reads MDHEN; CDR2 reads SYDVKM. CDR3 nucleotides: TGTGCCAGCAAGAGGAAAGGACTAGCCTACGAGCAGTACTTC. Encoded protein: CASKRKGLAYEQYF. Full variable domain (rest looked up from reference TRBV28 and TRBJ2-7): DVKVTQSSRYLVKRTGEKVFLECVQDMDHENMFWYRQDPGLGLRLIYFSYDVKMKEKGDIPEGYSVSREKKERFSLILESASTNQTSMYLCASKRKGLAYEQYFGPGTRLTVT.

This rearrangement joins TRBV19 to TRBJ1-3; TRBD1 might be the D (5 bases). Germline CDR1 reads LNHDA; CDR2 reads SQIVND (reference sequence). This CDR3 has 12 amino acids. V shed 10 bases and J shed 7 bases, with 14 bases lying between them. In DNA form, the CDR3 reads TGTGCCACCATCACCGAGGGGAACACCATATATTTT. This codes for CATITEGNTIYF. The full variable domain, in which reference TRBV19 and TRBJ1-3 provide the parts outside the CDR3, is DGGITQSPKYLFRKEGQNVTLSCEQNLNHDAMYWYRQDPGQGLRLIYYSQIVNDFQKGDIAEGYSVSREKKESFPLTVTSAQKNPTAFYLCATITEGNTIYFGEGSWLTVV.

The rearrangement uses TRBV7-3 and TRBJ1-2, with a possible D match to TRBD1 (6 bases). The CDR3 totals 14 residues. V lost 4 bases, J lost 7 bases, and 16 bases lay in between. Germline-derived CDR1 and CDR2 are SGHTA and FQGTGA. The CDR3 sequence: CASSSGTSGGGYTF. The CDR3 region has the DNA TGTGCCAGCAGCTCAGGGACATCGGGGGGTGGCTACACCTTC.

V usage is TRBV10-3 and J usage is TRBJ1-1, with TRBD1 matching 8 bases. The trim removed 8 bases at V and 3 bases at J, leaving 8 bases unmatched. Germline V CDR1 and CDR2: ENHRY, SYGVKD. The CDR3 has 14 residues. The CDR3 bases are TGTGCCATCGAACAGGGGGGCTTGTACACTGAAGCTTTCTTT. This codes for CAIEQGGLYTEAFF.